This passage covers 31 T cell receptor beta chains from one sample sequenced in a study of cytomegalovirus exposure and HLA in healthy donors. Primers for the PCR totalled 60 Vbeta and 13 Jbeta. Generated by immunoSEQ multiplex PCR, the TCRdb table keeps only in-frame clones and is missing some. This table holds around 120,000 clones, 74% found once. Sample: PBMCs. The receptors were gathered from a man in his fifties in good health and CMV-seropositive.

On this clone itself: In the same sample, other DNA sequences code for this CDR3. The chain links TRBV7-3 to TRBJ2-1; 11 bases align to TRBD2. The CDR3 loop spans 15 amino acids. Germline CDR1 SGHTA, CDR2 FQGTGA. With 2 bases clipped from V and 8 bases from J, the junction kept 5 bases outside the gene matches. In nucleotides, the CDR3 is TGTGCCAGCAGCTTAGGTCTAGCGGGGGGATATGAGCAGTTCTTC. Translated: CASSLGLAGGYEQFF. Full variable domain (missing parts from reference TRBV7-3 and TRBJ2-1): GAGVSQTPSNKVTEKGKYVELRCDPISGHTALYWYRQSLGQGPEFLIYFQGTGAADDSGLPNDRFFAVRPEGSVSTLKIQRTERGDSAVYLCASSLGLAGGYEQFFGPGTRLTVL.

The count of this clone is one. The chain joins TRBV6-4 to TRBJ2-5; no clear D gene. This CDR3 contains 15 residues. Trimming took 2 bases from V and 0 from J, leaving 10 bases between them. From germline, CDR1 is MRHNA and CDR2 SNTAGT. CDR3 sequence (DNA): TGTGCCAGCAGTGACCTGTGCGAGTACCAAGAGACCCAGTACTTC. This translates into CASSDLCEYQETQYF.

This clone was seen a handful of times. J is TRBJ2-5 and V is TRBV19; 9 bases fit TRBD1. The J call could be wrong; TRBJ2-7 is a better fit for the DNA end. There are 14 residues in the CDR3. Germline assignment: CDR1 LNHDA and CDR2 SQIVND (reference sequence). The CDR3 sequence is CASSRDREPYEQYF. CDR3 DNA: TGTGCCAGTAGCCGGGACAGGGAGCCCTACGAGCAGTACTTC.

The CDR3 DNA is TGTGCCAGCAGCTTGTTAACGGGGAGCACAGATACGCAGTATTTT. This encodes CASSLLTGSTDTQYF. The genes are TRBV11-2 and TRBJ2-3; D may be TRBD2 (5 bases). The V end lost 3 bases, the J end lost 0 bases, and 10 bases lay between the germline ends. This CDR3 region has 15 residues. Looked up from germline, CDR1 is SGHAT and CDR2 is FQNNGV.

This chain uses TRBV7-2 with TRBJ2-3; TRBD1 aligns across 8 bases. CDR3 size: 13 residues. Germline V gives CDR1 SGHTA, CDR2 FQGNSA. The V gene end was trimmed by 3 bases and the J gene end by 4 bases; junction bases not matched to a gene: 0. CDR3 coding DNA: TGTGCCAGCAGCTTGGACAGGGCAGATACGCAGTATTTT. It is translated as CASSLDRADTQYF.

This chain links TRBV28 with TRBJ2-5; TRBD2 matches at 11 bases. Germline V gives CDR1 MDHEN, CDR2 SYDVKM. After removal of 5 bases from V and 2 bases from J, the junction contained 7 bases not matched to a gene. The CDR3 totals 16 residues. CDR3 region: CASSPYSGRGQETQYF. DNA of the CDR3: TGTGCCAGCAGTCCCTATAGCGGGAGGGGGCAAGAGACCCAGTACTTC.

For this clone: Other DNA sequences from this sample encode an identical CDR3 as well. The chain links TRBV5-1 to TRBJ1-4; D is possibly TRBD1 (6 bases). Germline V gene sequence: CDR1 SGHRS, CDR2 YFSETQ. The CDR3 runs 15 residues. V lost 2 bases to trimming and J lost 0 bases, with 8 bases between them. CDR3 sequence reads: CASSLGQTTNEKLFF. CDR3 coding DNA: TGCGCCAGCAGCTTAGGACAGACAACTAATGAAAAACTGTTTTTT.

CDR3 residues: CASGYRGPGTEAFF. The CDR3 DNA sequence: TGTGCCAGCGGATACAGGGGGCCCGGCACTGAAGCTTTCTTT. V usage is TRBV6-6 and J usage is TRBJ1-1; 9 positions agree with TRBD1. The J segment lost 4 bases and the V segment lost 8 bases, leaving 8 bases of the junction unmatched. Germline CDR1 and CDR2: MNHNY and SVGAGI (reference sequence). CDR3 length: 14 amino acids.

Only a few counts were recorded for this clone. This chain links TRBV11-2 with TRBJ2-5, with 9 bases lining up with TRBD2. Trimming cost V 4 bases and J 5 bases; bases outside gene matches: 11. Germline V gives CDR1 SGHAT, CDR2 FQNNGV. The CDR3 spans 16 residues. CDR3 region: CASSSRLAGVEETQYF. The DNA of the CDR3 is TGTGCCAGCAGCTCACGCTTAGCGGGAGTGGAGGAGACCCAGTACTTC.

The chain links TRBV2 to TRBJ1-3; D remains unclear. The CDR3 has 15 residues. The ends were cut back, 3 bases at V and 0 bases at J, with 9 bases in the middle. In germline, CDR1 is SNHLY, CDR2 FYNNEI. CDR3 residues: CASSEEVTSGNTIYF. The CDR3 DNA is TGTGCCAGCAGTGAGGAGGTCACCTCTGGAAACACCATATATTTT.

The chain couples TRBV7-3 to TRBJ2-1; 9 positions agree with TRBD1. This CDR3 spans 15 amino acids. Germline CDR1 reads SGHTA; CDR2 reads FQGTGA. The junction had 8 bases not matched to a gene; V was cut back by 3 bases and J by 8 bases. The CDR3 sequence is CASSLDLTGGHEQFF. CDR3 nucleotide sequence: TGTGCCAGCAGCTTGGACTTAACAGGGGGCCATGAGCAGTTCTTC. The full variable domain, completed using reference TRBV7-3 and TRBJ2-1, is GAGVSQTPSNKVTEKGKYVELRCDPISGHTALYWYRQSLGQGPEFLIYFQGTGAADDSGLPNDRFFAVRPEGSVSTLKIQRTERGDSAVYLCASSLDLTGGHEQFFGPGTRLTVL.

The V gene is TRBV10-3, the J gene TRBJ2-7; D gene ambiguous. CDR1 and CDR2 (germline): ENHRY, SYGVKD. Trimming left V 2 bases short and J 5 bases short, with 16 bases between. The CDR3 contains 15 residues. The CDR3, as DNA: TGTGCCATCAGTGAGCGAGGAGCTGGAGAGGACGAGCAGTACTTC. It is translated as CAISERGAGEDEQYF.

This chain uses TRBV5-1 with TRBJ1-1, with TRBD1 as a possible D gene (5 bases). CDR1 is SGHRS and CDR2 is YFSETQ in the germline V gene. CDR3 length equals 14 residues. The V end lost 4 bases, the J end lost 3 bases, and 13 bases lay between the germline ends. DNA of the CDR3: TGCGCCAGCAGCCCCAACGGGGGACACACTGAAGCTTTCTTT. This translates into CASSPNGGHTEAFF.

This chain links TRBV2 with TRBJ1-2; D not certain. CDR1 is SNHLY and CDR2 is FYNNEI in the germline V gene. Trimming removed 1 base at V and 6 bases at J, with 18 bases between. The CDR3 has 16 amino acids. CDR3 sequence (DNA): TGTGCCAGCAGTGAAGTCCCGGGGAAGGGCTGGAATGGCTACACCTTC. It translates to CASSEVPGKGWNGYTF.

This rearrangement joins TRBV6-1 to TRBJ2-4, with 9 bases lining up with TRBD2. The germline V gene encodes CDR1 MNHNS and CDR2 SASEGT. Trimming removed 2 bases from V and 6 bases from J; junction bases left unmatched: 2. This CDR3 contains 14 residues. This chain's CDR3 is CASSEKTSGNIQYF. The DNA for the CDR3 is TGTGCCAGCAGTGAAAAGACTAGCGGAAACATTCAGTACTTC.

The chain employs TRBV7-6 and TRBJ2-1; 7 bases align to TRBD2. There are 15 residues in the CDR3. The germline V gene encodes CDR1 SGHVS and CDR2 FNYEAQ. V trimming: 5 bases; J trimming: 6 bases; junction bases outside the gene matches: 10. CDR3: CASSLLGAGVNEQFF. The CDR3 coding sequence is TGTGCCAGCAGCCTCCTCGGGGCGGGGGTCAATGAGCAGTTCTTC.

The V and J genes are TRBV27 and TRBJ1-1; perhaps TRBD1 as D (5 bases). The CDR3 sequence is 17 residues long. V lost 5 bases, J lost 0 bases, and 19 bases lay in between. Germline V gene data show CDR1 as MNHEY and CDR2 as SMNVEV (reference sequence). CDR3 region: CASSQFRSEGMNTEAFF. CDR3 nucleotides: TGTGCCAGCAGTCAATTTAGGTCGGAGGGGATGAACACTGAAGCTTTCTTT.

V and J are TRBV4-2 and TRBJ2-7, with TRBD2 identical over 7 bases. Germline V gives CDR1 LGHNA, CDR2 YNFKEQ. This CDR3 spans 15 amino acids. The trim removed 0 bases at V and 2 bases at J, leaving 4 bases unmatched. The CDR3 DNA is TGTGCCAGCAGCCAAGAAGGCGGGGGTCCCTACGAGCAGTACTTC. This translates into CASSQEGGGPYEQYF.

The V and J genes are TRBV2 and TRBJ2-2; 7 nucleotides agree with TRBD2. Germline assignment: CDR1 SNHLY and CDR2 FYNNEI. Unmatched junction bases numbered 2, after V lost 6 bases and J lost 1 base. The CDR3 loop spans 14 amino acids. CDR3: CASRSGENTGELFF. DNA for the CDR3: TGTGCCAGCAGGAGCGGGGAGAACACCGGGGAGCTGTTTTTT.

The rearrangement joins TRBV5-1 to TRBJ2-7; 7 nucleotides match TRBD2. CDR3 length: 13 amino acids. CDR1 and CDR2 from the germline V gene are SGHRS and YFSETQ. V gave up 3 bases and J gave up 3 bases; unmatched junction bases: 3. CDR3 protein: CASSSLANYEQYF. The CDR3, as DNA: TGCGCCAGCAGCTCACTAGCGAACTACGAGCAGTACTTC.

This clone was counted between two and nine times. J is TRBJ2-3 and V is TRBV5-1; a weak D match, TRBD2 (6 bases). The V gene's germline CDR1 is SGHRS and CDR2 YFSETQ. The CDR3 covers 13 residues. V gave up 5 bases and J gave up 3 bases, with 10 bases separating them. The CDR3 coding sequence is TGCGCCAGCAGATCCGGGAGAACAGATACGCAGTATTTT. It encodes CASRSGRTDTQYF.

This chain joins TRBV5-5 and TRBJ2-1, with 8 positions matching TRBD2. The CDR3 loop spans 16 amino acids. CDR1 is SGHKS, CDR2 YYEKEE, per germline (reference sequence). V lost 0 bases and J lost 6; bases outside the gene matches: 8. DNA of the CDR3: TGTGCCAGCAGCTTGGCCTGGGCTAGCGGGCTCAATGAGCAGTTCTTC. Translation gives CASSLAWASGLNEQFF.

The chain uses TRBV9 and TRBJ2-6; the match to TRBD1 covers 8 bases. The CDR3 sequence is 16 residues long. V lost 1 base, J lost 2 bases, and 2 bases stayed unmatched. Germline lookup yields CDR1 SGDLS and CDR2 YYNGEE. DNA for the CDR3: TGTGCCAGCAGCGTAAACAGGGGGGCTGGGGCCAACGTCCTGACTTTC. Translating it yields CASSVNRGAGANVLTF.

V is TRBV19 and J is TRBJ2-3; possibly TRBD1 for D (5 bases). Trimming pared 2 bases from V and 2 bases from J, leaving 8 bases between. The germline V gene encodes CDR1 LNHDA and CDR2 SQIVND (reference sequence). The CDR3 is 14 residues long. This CDR3 is CASSIKGNTDTQYF. DNA for the CDR3: TGTGCCAGTAGTATAAAGGGGAACACAGATACGCAGTATTTT.

This chain joins TRBV5-5 and TRBJ2-1; D remains ambiguous. Trimming shortened V by 0 bases and J by 6 bases, and 7 bases separated the two germline ends. Germline CDR1 and CDR2: SGHKS and YYEKEE (reference sequence). The CDR3 is 13 amino acids. The CDR3 sequence is CASSLGAPNEQFF. The CDR3 DNA reads as TGTGCCAGCAGCTTGGGGGCCCCCAATGAGCAGTTCTTC.

The chain recombines TRBV19 with TRBJ2-6; D unclear. Per the germline V gene, CDR1 is LNHDA and CDR2 is SQIVND (reference sequence). Trimming stripped 6 bases from V and 4 bases from J, with 10 bases between. CDR3 length equals 14 residues. CDR3 amino acids: CASSLTRGANVLTF. The CDR3 coding sequence is TGTGCCAGTAGCCTCACCCGGGGGGCCAACGTCCTGACTTTC. Full variable domain (outside the CDR3, taken from reference TRBV19 and TRBJ2-6): DGGITQSPKYLFRKEGQNVTLSCEQNLNHDAMYWYRQDPGQGLRLIYYSQIVNDFQKGDIAEGYSVSREKKESFPLTVTSAQKNPTAFYLCASSLTRGANVLTFGAGSRLTVL.

In this sample, this clone turned up a few times. Other DNA sequences within the sample encode an identical CDR3. The chain couples TRBV5-1 to TRBJ2-7, with 9 bases identical to TRBD2. The germline CDR1 and CDR2 sequences are SGHRS and YFSETQ. V lost 4 bases and J lost 1; bases outside the gene matches: 6. The CDR3 sequence is 15 residues long. The CDR3 here is CASSPTSGPSYEQYF. The DNA for the CDR3 is TGCGCCAGCAGCCCAACTAGCGGGCCTTCCTACGAGCAGTACTTC.

A few counts support this clone. The chain joins TRBV4-1 to TRBJ2-7; the match to TRBD1 covers 9 bases. CDR3 length equals 14 residues. V dropped 4 bases and J dropped 5; count of bases not matched to a gene: 6. CDR1 and CDR2 from the germline V gene are MGHRA and YSYEKL. The CDR3 is CASSPSRDRDEQYF. In nucleotides, the CDR3 is TGCGCCAGCAGCCCGAGCCGGGACAGGGACGAGCAGTACTTC.

The chain links TRBV5-1 to TRBJ1-2; weak D call: TRBD1 (6 bases). Germline CDR1 SGHRS, CDR2 YFSETQ. V was clipped by 4 bases and J by 3 bases, with 16 bases between them. The CDR3 has 15 residues. CDR3 amino acids: CASSLGPQGDYGYTF. For the CDR3, the DNA is TGCGCCAGCAGCCTTGGGCCACAGGGCGACTATGGCTACACCTTC.

This chain connects TRBV4-1 to TRBJ2-7; perhaps TRBD2 as D (6 bases). The CDR3 is 14 residues long. Germline V gene lookup returns CDR1 MGHRA and CDR2 YSYEKL. Trimming shortened V by 3 bases and J by 2 bases, and 11 bases separated the two germline ends. The CDR3 DNA reads TGCGCCAGCAGCCAGGGGACTCCGACCTACGAGCAGTACTTC. Translation: CASSQGTPTYEQYF.

CDR3 loop: CAISESSRGPYEQYF. CDR3 DNA: TGTGCCATCAGTGAGTCGTCCAGGGGACCCTACGAGCAGTACTTC. V is TRBV10-3 and J is TRBJ2-7; maybe TRBD1 (6 bases). CDR1 ENHRY and CDR2 SYGVKD come from the germline V gene. Trimming removed 0 bases at V and 2 bases at J, with 11 bases between. The CDR3 totals 15 residues.